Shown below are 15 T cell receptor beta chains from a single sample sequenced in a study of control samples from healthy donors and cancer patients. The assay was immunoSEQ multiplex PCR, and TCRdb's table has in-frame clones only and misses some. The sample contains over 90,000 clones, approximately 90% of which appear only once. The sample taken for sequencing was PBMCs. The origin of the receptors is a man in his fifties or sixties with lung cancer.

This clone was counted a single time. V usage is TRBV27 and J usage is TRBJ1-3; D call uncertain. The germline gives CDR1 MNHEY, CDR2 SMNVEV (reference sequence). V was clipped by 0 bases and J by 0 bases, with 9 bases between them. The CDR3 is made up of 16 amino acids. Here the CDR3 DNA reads TGTGCCAGCAGTTTATCGGCGCCTGGCTCTGGAAACACCATATATTTT. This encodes CASSLSAPGSGNTIYF.

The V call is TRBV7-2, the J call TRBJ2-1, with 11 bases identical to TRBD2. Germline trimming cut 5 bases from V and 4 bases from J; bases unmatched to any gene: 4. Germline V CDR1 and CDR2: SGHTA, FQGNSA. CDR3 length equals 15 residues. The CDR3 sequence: CASSVLAGGYNEQFF. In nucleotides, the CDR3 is TGTGCCAGCAGCGTTCTAGCGGGGGGTTACAATGAGCAGTTCTTC.

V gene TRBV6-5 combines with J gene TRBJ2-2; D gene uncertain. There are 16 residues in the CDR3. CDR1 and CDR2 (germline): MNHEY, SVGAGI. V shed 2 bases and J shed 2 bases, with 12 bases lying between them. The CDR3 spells CASSYGVGSNTGELFF. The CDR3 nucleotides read TGTGCCAGCAGTTACGGAGTGGGCAGCAACACCGGGGAGCTGTTTTTT.

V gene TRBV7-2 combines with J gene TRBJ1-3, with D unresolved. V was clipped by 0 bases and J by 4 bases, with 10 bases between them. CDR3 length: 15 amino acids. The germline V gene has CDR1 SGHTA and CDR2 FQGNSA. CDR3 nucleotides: TGTGCCAGCAGCTTAGCGCAGCTAGGCGGAAACACCATATATTTT. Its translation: CASSLAQLGGNTIYF.

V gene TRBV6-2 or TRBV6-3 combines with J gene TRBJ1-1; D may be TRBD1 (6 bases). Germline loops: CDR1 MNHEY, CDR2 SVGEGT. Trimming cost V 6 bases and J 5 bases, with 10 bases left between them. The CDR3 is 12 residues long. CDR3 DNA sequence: TGTGCCAGCAGCAAGGGGGGGACTGAAGCTTTCTTT. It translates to CASSKGGTEAFF.

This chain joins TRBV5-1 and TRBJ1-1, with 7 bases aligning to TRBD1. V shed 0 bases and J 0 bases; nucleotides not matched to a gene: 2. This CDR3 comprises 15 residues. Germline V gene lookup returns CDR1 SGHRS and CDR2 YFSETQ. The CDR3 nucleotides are TGCGCCAGCAGCTTGGGGACAGGCCTGAACACTGAAGCTTTCTTT. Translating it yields CASSLGTGLNTEAFF. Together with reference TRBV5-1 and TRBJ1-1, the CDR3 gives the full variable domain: KAGVTQTPRYLIKTRGQQVTLSCSPISGHRSVSWYQQTPGQGLQFLFEYFSETQRNKGNFPGRFSGRQFSNSRSEMNVSTLELGDSALYLCASSLGTGLNTEAFFGQGTRLTVV.

This chain's CDR3 is CASSLTGQGDQPQHF. The CDR3 DNA reads TGTGCCAGCAGCTTAACGGGACAGGGAGATCAGCCCCAGCATTTT. The chain joins TRBV7-8 to TRBJ1-5; 9 positions agree with TRBD1. J gave up 5 bases and V 2 bases, and 4 bases lay outside the gene matches. Germline assignment: CDR1 SGHVS and CDR2 FQNEAQ. This CDR3 is 15 amino acids long.

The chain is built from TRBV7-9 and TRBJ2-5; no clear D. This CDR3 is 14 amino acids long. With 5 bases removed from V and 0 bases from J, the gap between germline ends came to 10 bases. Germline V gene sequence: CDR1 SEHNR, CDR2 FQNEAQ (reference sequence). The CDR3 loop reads CASSTRIDQETQYF. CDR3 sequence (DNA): TGTGCCAGCAGCACCCGGATCGACCAAGAGACCCAGTACTTC.

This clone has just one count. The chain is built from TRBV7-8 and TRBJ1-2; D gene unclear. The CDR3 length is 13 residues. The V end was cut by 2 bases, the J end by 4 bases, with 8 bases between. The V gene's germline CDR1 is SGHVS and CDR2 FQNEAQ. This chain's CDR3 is CASSLRGGYGYTF. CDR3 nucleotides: TGTGCCAGCAGCTTACGAGGCGGCTATGGCTACACCTTC.

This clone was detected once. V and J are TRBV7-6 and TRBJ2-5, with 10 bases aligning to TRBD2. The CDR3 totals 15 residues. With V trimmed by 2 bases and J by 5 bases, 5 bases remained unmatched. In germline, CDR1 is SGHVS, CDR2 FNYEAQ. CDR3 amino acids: CASSLYTSGDETQYF. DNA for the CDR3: TGTGCCAGCAGCTTATATACTAGCGGGGACGAGACCCAGTACTTC.

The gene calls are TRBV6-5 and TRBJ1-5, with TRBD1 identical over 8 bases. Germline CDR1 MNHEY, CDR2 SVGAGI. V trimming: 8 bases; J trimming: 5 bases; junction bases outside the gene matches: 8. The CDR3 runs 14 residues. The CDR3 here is CASRRQGWDQPQHF. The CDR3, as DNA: TGTGCCAGCCGAAGACAGGGGTGGGATCAGCCCCAGCATTTT.

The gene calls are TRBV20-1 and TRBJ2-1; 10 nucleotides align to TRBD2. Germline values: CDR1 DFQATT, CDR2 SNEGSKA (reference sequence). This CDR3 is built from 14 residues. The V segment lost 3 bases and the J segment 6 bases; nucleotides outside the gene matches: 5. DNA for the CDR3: TGCAGTGCTAGTTCGAGCGGGGGGGTCAATGAGCAGTTCTTC. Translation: CSASSSGGVNEQFF.

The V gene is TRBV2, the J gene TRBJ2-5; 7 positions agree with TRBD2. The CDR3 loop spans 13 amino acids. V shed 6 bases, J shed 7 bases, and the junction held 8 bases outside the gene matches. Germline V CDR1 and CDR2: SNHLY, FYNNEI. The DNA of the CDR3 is TGTGCCAGCAGGGGTCAACCGGGGGGGACCCAGTACTTC. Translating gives CASRGQPGGTQYF.

CDR3 in DNA: TGTGCCAGCAGTTTAGAGGGTAGCACTGAAGCTTTCTTT. This encodes CASSLEGSTEAFF. The gene calls are TRBV12-3 or TRBV12-4 and TRBJ1-1; no clear D. This CDR3 is 13 amino acids long. V lost 1 base to trimming and J lost 4 bases, with 7 bases between them.

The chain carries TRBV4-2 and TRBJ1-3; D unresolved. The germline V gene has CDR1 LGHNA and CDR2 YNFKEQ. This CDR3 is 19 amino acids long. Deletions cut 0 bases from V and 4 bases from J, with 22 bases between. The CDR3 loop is CASSQDLLGRESRGNTIYF. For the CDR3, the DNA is TGTGCCAGCAGCCAAGATTTATTGGGCCGCGAGTCGAGAGGAAACACCATATATTTT.